Below, 31 T cell receptor beta chains from the same sample are listed, as sequenced in a study of T cells in Graves' hyperthyroidism and ophthalmopathy. Researchers amplified the TCR beta CDR3 regions from RNA transcripts. First-round RT-PCR with HTBI primers amplified the TCR CDR3 region. MiXCR was run by TCRdb on the multiplex PCR reads, yielding one entry per CDR3 protein. Counted here are some 800,000 distinct CDR3 sequences, over 35% occurring once; the ten biggest clones make up 7% to 10%. The source material was blood. All receptors derive from a man aged 18 to 29 with Graves' hyperthyroidism.

V usage is TRBV29-1 and J usage is TRBJ1-5; 8 bases are shared with TRBD1. The CDR3 is made up of 11 amino acids. With V trimmed by 7 bases and J by 4 bases, 0 bases remained unmatched. Germline V gene lookup returns CDR1 SQVTM and CDR2 ANQGSEA. The CDR3 here is CSGTGNQPQHF. CDR3 nucleotides: TGCAGCGGGACAGGGAATCAGCCCCAGCATTTT. The full variable domain, in which reference TRBV29-1 and TRBJ1-5 provide the parts outside the CDR3, is SAVISQKPSRDICQRGTSLTIQCQVDSQVTMMFWYRQQPGQSLTLIATANQGSEATYESGFVIDKFPISRPNLTFSTLTVSNMSPEDSSIYLCSGTGNQPQHFGDGTRLSIL.

This clonotype came up a few times. This sequence joins TRBV7-9 and TRBJ1-1; 9 bases map to TRBD1. The CDR3 covers 13 residues. Per the germline V gene, CDR1 is SEHNR and CDR2 is FQNEAQ (reference sequence). V dropped 8 bases and J dropped 8; count of bases not matched to a gene: 9. The CDR3, as DNA: TGTGCCAGCCTTTGGTGGGGACAGGGCGAAGCTTTCTTT. Protein sequence: CASLWWGQGEAFF.

This clonotype was recorded at least ten times. This chain connects TRBV10-3 to TRBJ2-2; 8 nucleotides line up with TRBD1. V lost 6 bases and J lost 8; bases outside the gene matches: 8. This CDR3 has 14 residues. In germline, CDR1 is ENHRY, CDR2 SYGVKD. This chain's CDR3 is CAISDLTGAGELFF. The CDR3, as DNA: TGTGCCATCAGCGACTTGACAGGGGCGGGGGAGCTGTTTTTT.

The rearrangement uses TRBV5-6 and TRBJ1-1, with unresolved D. The V end was cut by 4 bases, the J end by 1 base, with 11 bases between. The CDR3 is made up of 14 amino acids. CDR1 SGHDT and CDR2 YYEEEE come from the germline V gene. The CDR3 DNA is TGTGCCAGCAGCCAGGAAACGGAGAACACTGAAGCTTTCTTT. This gives the protein CASSQETENTEAFF.

The gene calls are TRBV6-5 and TRBJ1-2; D unclear. There are 16 residues in the CDR3. Germline assignment: CDR1 MNHEY and CDR2 SVGAGI. V was trimmed by 2 bases and J by 0 bases, leaving 13 bases between them. For the CDR3, the DNA is TGTGCCAGCAGTTACACCTTGGGCAGCTCTAACTATGGCTACACCTTC. Amino acids: CASSYTLGSSNYGYTF.

The table lists this clonotype with many counts. The chain uses TRBV25-1 and TRBJ1-1; possible D gene TRBD1, 6 bases. The germline gives CDR1 MGHDK, CDR2 SYGVNS. Trimming cost V 7 bases and J 11 bases, with 20 bases left between them. CDR3 length equals 13 residues. The CDR3 DNA sequence: TGTGCCAGCACCCCACAGGGTCAAGTGGCGGCTTTCTTT. This sequence encodes CASTPQGQVAAFF.

The chain joins TRBV7-2 to TRBJ1-6; TRBD1 is a possible D gene (5 bases). Looked up from germline, CDR1 is SGHTA and CDR2 is FQGNSA. The CDR3 consists of 15 residues. The V end lost 5 bases, the J end lost 13 bases, and 21 bases lay between the germline ends. CDR3 bases: TGTGCCAGCAGCCCATCCAGGAACACAGGTCTCCCCCTCCACTTT. Its translation: CASSPSRNTGLPLHF. Full variable domain (remainder filled in from reference TRBV7-2 and TRBJ1-6): GAGVSQSPSNKVTEKGKDVELRCDPISGHTALYWYRQSLGQGLEFLIYFQGNSAPDKSGLPSDRFSAERTGGSVSTLTIQRTQQEDSAVYLCASSPSRNTGLPLHFGNGTRLTVT.

In the case of this clonotype: One base away lies a much larger clone, so this may be a sequencing read error. The CDR3 end shows no conserved phenylalanine or tryptophan, and so a read error is likely. V gene TRBV2 combines with J gene TRBJ1-1; D may be TRBD1 (5 bases). Germline V CDR1 and CDR2: SNHLY, FYNNEI. The germline V and J ends were trimmed by 2 bases and 3 bases, with 10 bases remaining between them. CDR3 length equals 14 residues. For the CDR3, the DNA is TGTGCCAGCAGTGAATCCGGGGGTTACACTGAAGCTTTCCTT. The encoded protein is CASSESGGYTEAFL.

This chain uses TRBV29-1 with TRBJ2-7; TRBD2 matches at 8 bases. V lost 6 bases and J lost 3; bases outside the gene matches: 10. Germline CDR1 and CDR2: SQVTM and ANQGSEA. There are 14 residues in the CDR3. CDR3 sequence: CSVLGGDYGYEQYF. The CDR3 coding sequence is TGCAGCGTCCTCGGGGGGGACTATGGCTACGAGCAGTACTTC.

Here the CDR3 DNA reads TGCGCCAGCAGCTTTACCAACGACGGTATCTATGGCTACACCTTC. Residues: CASSFTNDGIYGYTF. This rearrangement joins TRBV5-1 to TRBJ1-2; D is unclear. V lost 2 bases, J lost 4 bases, and 15 bases lay in between. The germline V gene has CDR1 SGHRS and CDR2 YFSETQ. The CDR3 is made up of 15 amino acids.

The J gene is TRBJ2-2, the V gene TRBV20-1; 9 nucleotides line up with TRBD2. The CDR3 loop spans 16 amino acids. J gave up 4 bases and V 3 bases, and 9 bases lay outside the gene matches. From germline, CDR1 is DFQATT and CDR2 SNEGSKA (reference sequence). CDR3 sequence reads: CSASKSRGRGTGELFF. CDR3 in DNA: TGCAGTGCTAGTAAGTCGCGCGGGAGGGGCACCGGGGAGCTGTTTTTT.

This clonotype was found a few times. V and J are TRBV10-3 and TRBJ2-3, with 7 bases that match TRBD2. The CDR3 sequence is 15 residues long. Trimming removed 3 bases from V and 5 bases from J; junction bases left unmatched: 8. Germline V CDR1 and CDR2: ENHRY, SYGVKD. CDR3 protein: CAISDLAVQGDTQYF. As DNA, the CDR3 is TGTGCCATCAGTGACCTAGCGGTTCAAGGAGATACGCAGTATTTT.

The gene calls are TRBV9 and TRBJ2-5; D possibly matches TRBD1 or TRBD2 (5 bases each). The germline gives CDR1 SGDLS, CDR2 YYNGEE. The V end lost 5 bases, the J end lost 2 bases, and 13 bases lay between the germline ends. The CDR3 runs to 14 residues. The CDR3 reads CASSTEGLQETQYF. The CDR3 DNA is TGTGCCAGCAGTACCGAGGGGCTACAAGAGACCCAGTACTTC.

At least ten counts were recorded for this clonotype. The chain combines TRBV5-1 with TRBJ1-2; 7 bases are shared with TRBD1. Looked up from germline, CDR1 is SGHRS and CDR2 is YFSETQ. The CDR3 is made up of 13 amino acids. V shed 3 bases and J 8 bases; nucleotides not matched to a gene: 7. The CDR3 bases are TGCGCCAGCAGCTCGGGGACAGAAAGAGGCTACACCTTC. Translation gives CASSSGTERGYTF. Full variable domain (outside the CDR3, taken from reference TRBV5-1 and TRBJ1-2): KAGVTQTPRYLIKTRGQQVTLSCSPISGHRSVSWYQQTPGQGLQFLFEYFSETQRNKGNFPGRFSGRQFSNSRSEMNVSTLELGDSALYLCASSSGTERGYTFGSGTRLTVV.

The chain employs TRBV7-9 and TRBJ2-5, with 10 bases lining up with TRBD2. The V segment lost 6 bases and the J segment 2 bases; nucleotides outside the gene matches: 3. This CDR3 is 14 amino acids long. Germline assignment: CDR1 SEHNR and CDR2 FQNEAQ (reference sequence). The CDR3 nucleotides read TGTGCCAGCAGAGCGGGGGGGACACAAGAGACCCAGTACTTC. Translating it yields CASRAGGTQETQYF. Drawing the rest from reference TRBV7-9 and TRBJ2-5, the complete variable domain is DTGVSQNPRHKITKRGQNVTFRCDPISEHNRLYWYRQTLGQGPEFLTYFQNEAQLEKSRLLSDRFSAERPKGSFSTLEIQRTEQGDSAMYLCASRAGGTQETQYFGPGTRLLVL.

This chain connects TRBV9 to TRBJ2-2, with D uncertain. Germline V lookup: CDR1 SGDLS, CDR2 YYNGEE. V was trimmed by 0 bases and J by 3 bases, leaving 12 bases between them. This CDR3 is built from 16 residues. The CDR3 DNA follows: TGTGCCAGCAGCGTAGGGCCCAGCACCTACACCGGGGAGCTGTTTTTT. This encodes CASSVGPSTYTGELFF.

With regard to this clonotype: One end of the junction varies from germline; a read error may be responsible. The chain has TRBV7-6 and TRBJ2-5; TRBD2 aligns across 8 bases. Looked up from germline, CDR1 is SGHVS and CDR2 is FNYEAQ. The CDR3 totals 18 residues. Here the CDR3 DNA reads TGTGCCAGCAGTTTAGCGGGCCTAAGCGGGAGAAAAGGAGAGACCCAGTACTTC. Translating gives CASSLAGLSGRKGETQYF.

This chain links TRBV15 with TRBJ2-5; 9 nucleotides agree with TRBD1. Trimming at V came to 1 base and at J to 3 bases, leaving 0 bases not matched to a gene. CDR3 length: 14 residues. CDR1 and CDR2 (germline): LNHNV, YYDKDF (reference sequence). This CDR3 is CATSRGTGEETQYF. The CDR3 coding sequence is TGTGCCACCAGCAGAGGGACAGGGGAAGAGACCCAGTACTTC. Full variable domain (rest looked up from reference TRBV15 and TRBJ2-5): DAMVIQNPRYQVTQFGKPVTLSCSQTLNHNVMYWYQQKSSQAPKLLFHYYDKDFNNEADTPDNFQSRRPNTSFCFLDIRSPGLGDTAMYLCATSRGTGEETQYFGPGTRLLVL.

A few counts support this clonotype. The CDR3 loop reads CASSPTGVSEQYF. The CDR3 bases are TGTGCCAGCAGTCCGACGGGGGTCTCCGAGCAGTACTTC. The V gene is TRBV6-1, the J gene TRBJ2-7; tentatively, D is TRBD2 (6 bases). Trimming cost V 5 bases and J 6 bases, with 14 bases left between them. CDR1 MNHNS and CDR2 SASEGT come from the germline V gene. This CDR3 spans 13 amino acids.

This clonotype was recorded many times. This chain joins TRBV24-1 and TRBJ2-2, with 8 bases identical to TRBD2. The junction had 9 bases not matched to a gene; V was cut back by 8 bases and J by 5 bases. CDR3 size: 15 residues. Germline CDR1 KGHDR, CDR2 SFDVKD. CDR3 in amino acids: CATTAPAGATGELFF. In nucleotides, the CDR3 is TGTGCCACCACGGCGCCAGCGGGAGCTACCGGGGAGCTGTTTTTT.

This clonotype has at least ten counts. V usage is TRBV29-1 and J usage is TRBJ2-5, with D possibly TRBD2 on 6 matching bases. From germline, CDR1 is SQVTM and CDR2 ANQGSEA. The CDR3 contains 14 residues. The V gene lost 6 bases and the J gene lost 2 bases, with 16 bases spanning the gap. DNA for the CDR3: TGCAGCGTCGGCGGGACTCTCCCTCAAGAGACCCAGTACTTC. Translating gives CSVGGTLPQETQYF. Full variable domain (missing parts from reference TRBV29-1 and TRBJ2-5): SAVISQKPSRDICQRGTSLTIQCQVDSQVTMMFWYRQQPGQSLTLIATANQGSEATYESGFVIDKFPISRPNLTFSTLTVSNMSPEDSSIYLCSVGGTLPQETQYFGPGTRLLVL.

Comment on this clonotype: One end of the junction varies from germline; a read error may be responsible. The rearrangement links TRBV7-2 to TRBJ2-5, with D possibly called TRBD1 or TRBD2 (6 bases each). Germline V gene sequence: CDR1 SGHTA, CDR2 FQGNSA. This CDR3 has 15 amino acids. The CDR3 nucleotides read TGCGCCAGCAGGGGCTTTTGGGGGGCTGAAGAGACCCAGTACTTC. It specifies CASRGFWGAEETQYF.

This clonotype was recorded a few times. The genes are TRBV19 and TRBJ1-1; D gene ambiguous. This CDR3 has 15 residues. V lost 0 bases, J lost 3 bases, and 11 bases lay in between. Germline V gives CDR1 LNHDA, CDR2 SQIVND (reference sequence). CDR3 sequence (DNA): TGTGCCAGTAGTATAGAGAAGGGTGCGGACACTGAAGCTTTCTTT. Translated, it gives CASSIEKGADTEAFF.

This clonotype was picked up many times. The chain recombines TRBV9 with TRBJ2-7, with D perhaps matching TRBD1 (6 bases). Germline loops: CDR1 SGDLS, CDR2 YYNGEE. Trimming shortened V by 4 bases and J by 0 bases, and 14 bases separated the two germline ends. The CDR3 extends over 15 amino acids. CDR3 region: CASSPLGTSSYEQYF. The CDR3 DNA follows: TGTGCCAGCAGCCCTCTCGGGACATCCTCCTACGAGCAGTACTTC.

As to this clonotype: The junction does not match germline at one end; this may be a read error. The chain links TRBV12-3 or TRBV12-4 to TRBJ1-5, with D uncertain. The CDR3 loop spans 11 amino acids. CDR3: CASSLGGLRYF. The CDR3 DNA sequence: TGTGCCAGCAGTTTAGGGGGTTTAAGGTATTTT.

The chain's CDR3 is CASSQFTDFREKLFF. Written as DNA, the CDR3 is TGCGCCAGCAGCCAATTTACAGACTTCCGTGAAAAACTGTTTTTT. The rearrangement uses TRBV4-1 and TRBJ1-4; D gene uncertain. This CDR3 is built from 15 residues. With 2 bases removed from V and 7 bases from J, the gap between germline ends came to 14 bases. CDR1 and CDR2 from the germline V gene are MGHRA and YSYEKL.

This clonotype was picked up many times. This chain links TRBV10-3 with TRBJ2-7, with 7 bases identical to TRBD2. CDR1 is ENHRY, CDR2 SYGVKD, per germline. V gave up 8 bases and J gave up 6 bases; unmatched junction bases: 4. The CDR3 has 11 amino acids. The CDR3 is CAIGGGSEQYF. The CDR3 nucleotides are TGTGCCATCGGGGGGGGTTCCGAGCAGTACTTC.

Ten or more counts support this clonotype. The chain links TRBV7-9 to TRBJ1-6; 7 nucleotides align to TRBD1. The germline V gene has CDR1 SEHNR and CDR2 FQNEAQ (reference sequence). This CDR3 is 15 amino acids long. V dropped 5 bases and J dropped 8; count of bases not matched to a gene: 9. The CDR3 DNA sequence: TGTGCCAGCAGCCAGACTGGGACAGCCGATTCACCCCTCCACTTT. Translation gives CASSQTGTADSPLHF.

This clonotype was seen only once. The J gene is TRBJ1-5, the V gene TRBV29-1, with TRBD1 as a possible D gene (6 bases). CDR1 is SQVTM, CDR2 ANQGSEA, per germline. Trimming removed 2 bases from V and 6 bases from J, with 14 bases in between. The CDR3 runs 14 residues. The CDR3 here is CSVETGGQGQPQHF. The CDR3 coding sequence is TGCAGCGTTGAAACTGGGGGCCAAGGTCAGCCCCAGCATTTT.

The table lists this clonotype with a count of one. This may be a read error, as it is one base from a much larger clone. The chain links TRBV6-6 to TRBJ1-2, with D hard to call. The germline V and J ends were trimmed by 2 bases and 8 bases, with 9 bases remaining between them. CDR1 MNHNY and CDR2 SVGAGI come from the germline V gene (reference sequence). The CDR3 spans 12 residues. The CDR3 sequence is CASSYAEGGYTF. The CDR3 bases are TGTGCCAGCAGTTACGCGGAGGGAGGCTACACCTTC.

Ten or more counts support this clonotype. A much larger clone is a single base away; this may be a read error. The chain links TRBV25-1 to TRBJ2-5, with unresolved D. The length of the CDR3 is 10 residues. The germline V gene encodes CDR1 MGHDK and CDR2 SYGVNS. Trimming shortened V by 4 bases and J by 7 bases, and 4 bases separated the two germline ends. The CDR3 region has the DNA TGTGCCAGCAGTGGGGGGACCCAGTACTTC. It encodes CASSGGTQYF.